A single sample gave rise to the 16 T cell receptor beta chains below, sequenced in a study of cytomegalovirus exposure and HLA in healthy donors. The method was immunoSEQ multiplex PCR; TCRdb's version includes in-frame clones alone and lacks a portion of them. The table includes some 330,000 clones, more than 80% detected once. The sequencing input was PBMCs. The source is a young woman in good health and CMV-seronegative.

CDR3 sequence reads: CASSEGGRAPNEQFF. The CDR3 coding sequence is TGCGCCAGCAGTGAAGGAGGCCGAGCACCCAATGAGCAGTTCTTC. The rearrangement links TRBV10-1 to TRBJ2-1; possibly TRBD2 for D (5 bases). V shed 3 bases and J shed 6 bases, with 15 bases lying between them. CDR3 size: 15 residues. From germline, CDR1 is WNHNN and CDR2 SYGVQD (reference sequence).

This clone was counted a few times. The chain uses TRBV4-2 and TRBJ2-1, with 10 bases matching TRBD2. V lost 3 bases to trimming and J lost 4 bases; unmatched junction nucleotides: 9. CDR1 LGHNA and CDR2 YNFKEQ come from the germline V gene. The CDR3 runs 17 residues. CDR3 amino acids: CASSHTLAGAGYNEQFF. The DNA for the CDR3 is TGTGCCAGCAGCCATACCCTAGCGGGAGCAGGGTACAATGAGCAGTTCTTC.

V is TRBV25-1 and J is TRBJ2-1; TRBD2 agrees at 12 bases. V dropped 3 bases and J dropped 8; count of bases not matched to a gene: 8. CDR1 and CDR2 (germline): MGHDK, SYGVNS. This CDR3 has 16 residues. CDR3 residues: CASSDRLAGVGDEQFF. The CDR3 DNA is TGTGCCAGCAGTGATCGACTAGCGGGAGTCGGTGATGAGCAGTTCTTC.

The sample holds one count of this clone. The CDR3 is CASSVPGQSYEQYF. The CDR3 DNA reads as TGTGCCAGCAGTGTGCCGGGACAGAGCTACGAGCAGTACTTC. The chain has TRBV28 and TRBJ2-7, with 7 bases that match TRBD1. Germline lookup yields CDR1 MDHEN and CDR2 SYDVKM. The CDR3 is made up of 14 amino acids. With V trimmed by 5 bases and J by 3 bases, 7 bases remained unmatched.

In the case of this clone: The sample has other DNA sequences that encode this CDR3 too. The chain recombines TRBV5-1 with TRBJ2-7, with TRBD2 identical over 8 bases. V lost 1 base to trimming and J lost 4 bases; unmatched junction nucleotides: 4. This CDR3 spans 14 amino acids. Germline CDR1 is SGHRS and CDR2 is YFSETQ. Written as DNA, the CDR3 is TGCGCCAGCAGCTTGTCCAGCGGGAGTTACGAGCAGTACTTC. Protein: CASSLSSGSYEQYF.

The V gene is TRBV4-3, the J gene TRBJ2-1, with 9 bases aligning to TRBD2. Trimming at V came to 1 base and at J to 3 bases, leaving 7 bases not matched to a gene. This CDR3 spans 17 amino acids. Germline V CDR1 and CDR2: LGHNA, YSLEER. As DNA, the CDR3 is TGCGCCAGCAGCCAAGCAATAGCGGGAGAGGACTACAATGAGCAGTTCTTC. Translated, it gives CASSQAIAGEDYNEQFF.

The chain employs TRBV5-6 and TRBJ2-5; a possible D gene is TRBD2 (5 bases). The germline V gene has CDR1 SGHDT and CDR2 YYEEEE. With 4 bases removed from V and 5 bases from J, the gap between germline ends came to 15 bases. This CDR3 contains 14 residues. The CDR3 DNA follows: TGTGCCAGCAGCCGCCGGACGGGAAGCGAGACCCAGTACTTC. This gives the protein CASSRRTGSETQYF.

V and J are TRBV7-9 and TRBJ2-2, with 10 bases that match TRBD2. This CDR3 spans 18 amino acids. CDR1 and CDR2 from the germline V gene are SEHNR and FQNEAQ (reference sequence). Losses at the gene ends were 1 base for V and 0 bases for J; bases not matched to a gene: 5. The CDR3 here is CASSLGVTSGSNTGELFF. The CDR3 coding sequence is TGTGCCAGCAGCTTAGGTGTGACTAGCGGGTCGAACACCGGGGAGCTGTTTTTT.

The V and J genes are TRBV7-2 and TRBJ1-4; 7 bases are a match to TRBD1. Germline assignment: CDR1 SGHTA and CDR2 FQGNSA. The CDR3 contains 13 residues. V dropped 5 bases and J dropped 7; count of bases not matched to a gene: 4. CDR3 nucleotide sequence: TGTGCCAGCAGCGGACAGGCCGGTGAAAAACTGTTTTTT. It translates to CASSGQAGEKLFF.

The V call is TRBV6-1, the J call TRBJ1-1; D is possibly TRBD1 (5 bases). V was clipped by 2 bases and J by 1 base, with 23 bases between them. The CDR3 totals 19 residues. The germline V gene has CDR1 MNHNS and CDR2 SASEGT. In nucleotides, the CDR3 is TGTGCCAGCAGTGAATATTCCGCCCGGATCAGGGTCCAGAACACTGAAGCTTTCTTT. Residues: CASSEYSARIRVQNTEAFF.

CDR3 in amino acids: CASGTGALSNQPQHF. CDR3 coding DNA: TGTGCCAGTGGGACAGGGGCCTTAAGCAATCAGCCCCAGCATTTT. The chain uses TRBV19 and TRBJ1-5, with 10 bases fitting TRBD1. The CDR3 totals 15 residues. Germline V CDR1 and CDR2: LNHDA, SQIVND (reference sequence). Germline trimming cut 8 bases from V and 1 base from J; bases unmatched to any gene: 5.

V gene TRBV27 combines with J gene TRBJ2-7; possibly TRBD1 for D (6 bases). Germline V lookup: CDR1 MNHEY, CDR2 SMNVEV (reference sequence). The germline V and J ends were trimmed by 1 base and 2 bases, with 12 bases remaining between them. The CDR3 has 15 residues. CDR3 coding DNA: TGTGCCAGCAGTTTATACAGGGTAGGGCCCTACGAGCAGTACTTC. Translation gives CASSLYRVGPYEQYF.

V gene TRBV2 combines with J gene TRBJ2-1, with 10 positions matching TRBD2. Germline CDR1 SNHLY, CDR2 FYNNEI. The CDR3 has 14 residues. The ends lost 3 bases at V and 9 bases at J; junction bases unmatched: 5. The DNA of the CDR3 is TGTGCCAGCAGTGACCTAGCGGGAGTGGGTGAGCAGTTCTTC. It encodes CASSDLAGVGEQFF.

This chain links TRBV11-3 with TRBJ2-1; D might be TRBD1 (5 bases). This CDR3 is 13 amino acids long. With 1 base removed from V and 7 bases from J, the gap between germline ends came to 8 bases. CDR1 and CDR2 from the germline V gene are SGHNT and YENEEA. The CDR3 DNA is TGTGCCAGCAGCTTAGGACCAGGGAATGAGCAGTTCTTC. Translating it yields CASSLGPGNEQFF.

The CDR3 loop is CAIQRPGASGYTF. CDR3 coding DNA: TGTGCCATCCAAAGGCCAGGGGCGAGCGGCTACACCTTC. The V and J genes are TRBV6-5 and TRBJ1-2, with a tentative D call TRBD1 (6 bases). The V and J ends lost 10 bases and 8 bases respectively, with 20 bases between them. This CDR3 region has 13 residues. The V gene's germline CDR1 is MNHEY and CDR2 SVGAGI.

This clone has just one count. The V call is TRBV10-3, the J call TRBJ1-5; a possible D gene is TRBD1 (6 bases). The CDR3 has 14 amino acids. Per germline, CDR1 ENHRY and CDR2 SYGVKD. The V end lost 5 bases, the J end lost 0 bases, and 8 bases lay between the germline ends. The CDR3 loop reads CAISQGNSNQPQHF. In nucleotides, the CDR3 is TGTGCCATCAGTCAGGGGAATAGCAATCAGCCCCAGCATTTT.